In its sample, the clone carrying this T cell receptor (beta chain) was seen a few times. Its target is not known. Germline assignment: CDR1 MGHRA and CDR2 YSYEKL. The CDR3 is 18 amino acids. With 3 bases removed from V and 1 base from J, the gap between germline ends came to 21 bases. Conversion of TCR transcripts into cDNA relied on 5'RACE template switching, which added a universal primer site and UMIs. MiXCR, run by TCRdb on the 5' RACE reads, gives a single entry per CDR3 protein. The table includes roughly 170,000 distinct CDR3 sequences, approximately 10% detected once. The data stem from a study of T cells after yellow fever vaccination. Findings and limits, study-wide: A limited proportion of clonotypes was detected within both the CD4 and CD8 compartments. Booster samples showed a return of most primary-vaccination clones (roughly 96% CD4, about 88% CD8). A weaker secondary response peaked on day 5, the primary on day 15.

This clonotype was obtained from a young man who received the YFV17D yellow fever vaccine. The material sequenced was CD8+ T cells sorted from PBMCs, taken 45 days after the yellow fever booster vaccination. This sequence joins TRBV4-1 and TRBJ1-1; D not resolved. For the CDR3, the DNA is TGCGCCAGCAGCCAGCTCGGTGGTTGGGGAGAAGGGAACACTGAAGCTTTCTTT. Translation gives CASSQLGGWGEGNTEAFF.